The table lists the clone carrying this T cell receptor (beta chain) with a few counts. This sample is drawn from a study of blood T cell repertoires in COVID-19. V was clipped by 5 bases and J by 4 bases, with 11 bases between them. CDR1 is SEHNR and CDR2 is FQNEAQ in the germline V gene (reference sequence). The CDR3 contains 14 residues. TCRdb's copy holds only in-frame clones and misses some; the assay was immunoSEQ multiplex PCR. The sample has 200,000 to 250,000 clones, about 86% seen once. The chain links TRBV7-9 to TRBJ2-2; TRBD2 is a possible D gene (5 bases). Material for sequencing was peripheral blood. The receptor was isolated from a man older than 75 with acute or convalescent COVID-19. CDR3 coding DNA: TGTGCCAGCAGCCCGTCGGGGTTCACCGGGGAGCTGTTTTTT. Protein: CASSPSGFTGELFF. The complete variable domain, with remaining parts taken from reference TRBV7-9 and TRBJ2-2, reads DTGVSQNPRHKITKRGQNVTFRCDPISEHNRLYWYRQTLGQGPEFLTYFQNEAQLEKSRLLSDRFSAERPKGSFSTLEIQRTEQGDSAMYLCASSPSGFTGELFFGEGSRLTVL.